This paragraph covers one T cell receptor beta chain sequence. Its specificity is unknown. The CDR3 extends over 14 amino acids. Germline lookup yields CDR1 SQVTM and CDR2 ANQGSEA. The V gene end was trimmed by 7 bases and the J gene end by 2 bases; junction bases not matched to a gene: 6. This record comes from a study of cytomegalovirus exposure and HLA in healthy donors. Findings of the study overall: Later work found most CMV-associated TCR beta chains apparently HLA-restricted. In an earlier analysis, productive rearrangement rates for most beta V segments clustered near 87% or 30%. An Asian-associated ancestry cluster reportedly showed fewer N-insertions than the roughly 670-donor mean in a later analysis.

The PCR was carried out with 60 Vbeta primers and 13 Jbeta primers. The repertoire was sequenced with immunoSEQ multiplex PCR; TCRdb's copy has only in-frame clones and lacks some. The repertoire holds roughly 190,000 clones, with about 90% as singletons. The sample comprised PBMCs. The rearrangement joins TRBV29-1 to TRBJ2-1, with TRBD1 matching over 9 bases. This clonotype originated in a man aged 25-40 years in good health and CMV-seronegative. For the CDR3, the DNA is TGCAGCGCCGGGACAGGGAGGACCTACAATGAGCAGTTCTTC. Protein: CSAGTGRTYNEQFF.